This TCR beta chain was observed in a study of high-grade serous ovarian cancer treatment subgroups. As regards this clone: The same CDR3 also results from other DNA sequences found in this sample.

Trimming took 3 bases from V and 1 from J; bases not matched to a gene: 3. Per germline, CDR1 KGHSH and CDR2 LQKENI. The CDR3 has 16 amino acids. Tumor samples were obtained before definitive surgery or chemotherapy. Sequenced by immunoSEQ multiplex PCR; TCRdb stores in-frame clones only, minus some. This sample has 5,000 or so clones; around 72% occur once, and the top ten carry less than 9.5%. The sample taken for sequencing was tumor tissue. This TCR was recovered from a human donor with high-grade serous ovarian cancer. The chain has TRBV18 and TRBJ2-3; 11 bases match TRBD2. The CDR3 loop reads CASSPLAGGGTDTQYF. CDR3 DNA: TGTGCCAGCTCACCTCTAGCGGGAGGCGGCACAGATACGCAGTATTTT. Full variable domain (outside the CDR3, taken from reference TRBV18 and TRBJ2-3): NAGVMQNPRHLVRRRGQEARLRCSPMKGHSHVYWYRQLPEEGLKFMVYLQKENIIDESGMPKERFSAEFPKEGPSILRIQQVVRGDSAAYFCASSPLAGGGTDTQYFGPGTRLTVL.